This TCR beta chain was profiled in a study of blood T cells in healthy people across ages. Whole-study findings and limits: Strong correlation was found linking TCR beta diversity to naive T cell percentage.

With a J-beta primer mix and a sample-barcoded 5' primer, a second PCR ran 7 to 11 cycles. TCRdb re-analysed the 5' RACE reads in MiXCR, keeping a single row per CDR3 protein. The repertoire holds about 1.5 million distinct CDR3 sequences, with roughly 43% as singletons. With respect to this clonotype: Its antigen remains unknown.

The CDR3 has 13 amino acids. Trimming took 8 bases from V and 5 from J; bases not matched to a gene: 7. Germline CDR1 SQVTM, CDR2 ANQGSEA. This rearrangement joins TRBV29-1 to TRBJ2-2, with 8 bases that match TRBD1. The receptor was isolated from a woman under 30 in good health. Source material: blood. The CDR3 nucleotides read TGCAGCTTTCTGACAGGGGAAACCGGGGAGCTGTTTTTT. Its translation is CSFLTGETGELFF.